A single sample gave rise to the 16 T cell receptor beta chains below, sequenced in a study of naive and memory T cell subsets (dated by TCRdb to the late 2010s). Library generation was performed with 5' RACE. The data were produced on an Illumina MiSeq. The ligated cDNA was amplified in four rounds of PCR with nested alpha and beta constant region primers together with the SP2 primer. The public sequencing data were trimmed at Q25 with fastp and processed into clonotypes with MiXCR by TCRdb, which kept only in-frame beta chains. Entries that share a CDR3 protein sequence are merged under the most common genes and DNA. Within this sample are 32,000 or so distinct CDR3 sequences, with roughly 17% of them counted one time only. The leading ten clones occupy roughly 2.6% of the sample. Using 3' ligation of a UMI-containing oligonucleotide to TCR cDNA, the study laid out a robust and sensitive protocol to amplify, sequence and analyze TCRs.

These receptors originate from a female donor in good health.

This clonotype appeared many times. The chain joins TRBV29-1 to TRBJ1-1, with a weak D call TRBD1 (6 bases). V lost 6 bases to trimming and J lost 5 bases, with 22 bases between them. Looked up from germline, CDR1 is SQVTM and CDR2 is ANQGSEA. There are 15 residues in the CDR3. The CDR3: CSVRPGTREWTEAFF. CDR3 coding DNA: TGCAGCGTGAGGCCCGGGACAAGGGAGTGGACTGAAGCTTTCTTT.

This clonotype has at least ten counts. The chain links TRBV18 to TRBJ1-2, with 9 bases that match TRBD1. Trimming at V came to 3 bases and at J to 4 bases, leaving 9 bases not matched to a gene. Germline CDR1 and CDR2: KGHSH and LQKENI. The CDR3 is 16 residues long. CDR3 bases: TGTGCCAGCTCACCGACCAACCGGGACAGGGCCTATGGCTACACCTTC. It yields the protein CASSPTNRDRAYGYTF. The variable domain in full, with the rest retrieved from reference TRBV18 and TRBJ1-2, is NAGVMQNPRHLVRRRGQEARLRCSPMKGHSHVYWYRQLPEEGLKFMVYLQKENIIDESGMPKERFSAEFPKEGPSILRIQQVVRGDSAAYFCASSPTNRDRAYGYTFGSGTRLTVV.

The chain employs TRBV7-2 and TRBJ1-2; D perhaps matches TRBD1 (6 bases). Trimming shortened V by 1 base and J by 1 base, and 16 bases separated the two germline ends. The CDR3 totals 17 residues. Germline loops: CDR1 SGHTA, CDR2 FQGNSA. DNA of the CDR3: TGTGCCAGCAGCTTAGATTCGCGCGAAGGGGGTAACTATGGCTACACCTTC. This encodes CASSLDSREGGNYGYTF. The complete variable domain, with remaining parts taken from reference TRBV7-2 and TRBJ1-2, reads GAGVSQSPSNKVTEKGKDVELRCDPISGHTALYWYRQSLGQGLEFLIYFQGNSAPDKSGLPSDRFSAERTGGSVSTLTIQRTQQEDSAVYLCASSLDSREGGNYGYTFGSGTRLTVV.

The table lists this clonotype with many counts. The chain is built from TRBV29-1 and TRBJ1-2, with D unresolved. The CDR3 covers 12 residues. V was clipped by 7 bases and J by 1 base, with 10 bases between them. CDR1 and CDR2 from the germline V gene are SQVTM and ANQGSEA. DNA for the CDR3: TGCAGCGCTGAGGACGTTAACTATGGCTACACCTTC. Its translation is CSAEDVNYGYTF. The full variable domain, its missing parts supplied by reference TRBV29-1 and TRBJ1-2, is SAVISQKPSRDICQRGTSLTIQCQVDSQVTMMFWYRQQPGQSLTLIATANQGSEATYESGFVIDKFPISRPNLTFSTLTVSNMSPEDSSIYLCSAEDVNYGYTFGSGTRLTVV.

This clonotype has ten or more counts. The chain is built from TRBV29-1 and TRBJ1-5; 10 nucleotides agree with TRBD1. J lost 1 base, V lost 4 bases, and 7 bases had no gene match. The CDR3 spans 16 residues. Germline V gives CDR1 SQVTM, CDR2 ANQGSEA. CDR3 loop: CSVGGWTGGSNQPQHF. The CDR3 coding sequence is TGCAGCGTTGGCGGGTGGACAGGGGGAAGCAATCAGCCCCAGCATTTT.

About this clonotype: At one end, the junction sequence differs from germline, possibly due to a read error. The chain has TRBV29-1 and TRBJ1-2, with unresolved D. Germline CDR1 SQVTM, CDR2 ANQGSEA. The CDR3 length is 13 residues. The CDR3 is CSVVPDGAYGDTF. The CDR3 coding sequence is TGCAGCGTTGTCCCGGACGGAGCCTATGGCGACACCTTC.

The chain joins TRBV5-1 to TRBJ2-5; D is perhaps TRBD2 (6 bases). This CDR3 region has 16 residues. CDR1 and CDR2 (germline): SGHRS, YFSETQ. Trimming took 0 bases from V and 0 from J, leaving 12 bases between them. The CDR3: CASSLVVGGDQETQYF. CDR3 in DNA: TGCGCCAGCAGCTTGGTCGTCGGAGGGGACCAAGAGACCCAGTACTTC.

There are a few counts of this clonotype. This sequence may be a read error, since a much larger clone differs from it by one base. V and J are TRBV18 and TRBJ1-1, with TRBD1 as a possible D gene (6 bases). Germline V gene sequence: CDR1 KGHSH, CDR2 LQKENI. The CDR3 loop spans 17 amino acids. Trimming took 0 bases from V and 1 from J, leaving 15 bases between them. CDR3 coding DNA: TGTGCCAGCTCACCACCCGGGGCAGGGGTTAGGAACACTGAAGCTTTCTTT. As protein: CASSPPGAGVRNTEAFF.

This clonotype was recorded at least ten times. The CDR3 is CSASGGQQETQYF. The CDR3 region has the DNA TGCAGTGCTAGCGGGGGCCAACAAGAGACCCAGTACTTC. The chain joins TRBV20-1 to TRBJ2-5, with D perhaps matching TRBD1 or TRBD2 (6 bases each). This CDR3 has 13 amino acids. V lost 3 bases to trimming and J lost 2 bases, with 10 bases between them. Looked up from germline, CDR1 is DFQATT and CDR2 is SNEGSKA (reference sequence).

This clonotype was counted once. The chain is built from TRBV6-5 and TRBJ2-6, with D possibly being TRBD1 (6 bases). This CDR3 has 16 amino acids. Germline V gene data show CDR1 as MNHEY and CDR2 as SVGAGI. The V end was cut by 6 bases, the J end by 2 bases, with 14 bases between. The CDR3 loop reads CASRARGVAGANVLTF. The CDR3 coding sequence is TGTGCCAGCAGGGCCAGGGGTGTTGCTGGGGCCAACGTCCTGACTTTC.

This clonotype was counted only a few times. The chain links TRBV7-9 to TRBJ2-7, with TRBD2 as a possible D gene (7 bases). The CDR3 extends over 16 amino acids. Germline CDR1 SEHNR, CDR2 FQNEAQ (reference sequence). Trimming pared 5 bases from V and 0 bases from J, leaving 17 bases between. The CDR3 sequence is CASSPPGGQRSYEQYF. As DNA, the CDR3 is TGTGCCAGCAGCCCTCCGGGAGGACAGCGCTCCTACGAGCAGTACTTC.

The table lists this clonotype with many counts. The chain carries TRBV9 and TRBJ2-1; D might be TRBD2 (6 bases). Trimming pared 3 bases from V and 6 bases from J, leaving 13 bases between. Germline assignment: CDR1 SGDLS and CDR2 YYNGEE. CDR3 length: 14 amino acids. The CDR3 spells CASSEGLRVNEQFF. CDR3 bases: TGTGCCAGCAGCGAGGGACTGAGGGTCAATGAGCAGTTCTTC.

This clonotype was seen more than once but under ten times. The genes are TRBV6-1 and TRBJ2-1, with D possibly being TRBD1 (5 bases). Per the germline V gene, CDR1 is MNHNS and CDR2 is SASEGT. V was pared by 1 base and J by 8 bases, with 15 bases between. The CDR3 extends over 15 amino acids. CDR3 nucleotides: TGTGCCAGCAGTGAAGGCTCGAGATGGGGCGATGAGCAGTTCTTC. Its translation: CASSEGSRWGDEQFF.

In its sample, this clonotype was seen a few times. The rearrangement joins TRBV6-5 to TRBJ1-1, with TRBD1 matching over 7 bases. V shed 7 bases and J 8 bases; nucleotides not matched to a gene: 10. Germline V gives CDR1 MNHEY, CDR2 SVGAGI. There are 13 residues in the CDR3. CDR3 sequence (DNA): TGTGCCAGCACCCGGGACAGAGCCGCGGAAGCTTTCTTT. Its translation: CASTRDRAAEAFF.

This clonotype was recorded a few times. The gene calls are TRBV29-1 and TRBJ2-7; D ambiguous. Germline CDR1 and CDR2: SQVTM and ANQGSEA. This CDR3 is built from 12 residues. DNA of the CDR3: TGCAGTGCCCGTGGCGGAGCCTACGAGCAGTACTTC. Residues: CSARGGAYEQYF.

This clonotype has ten or more counts. V gene TRBV29-1 combines with J gene TRBJ2-5, with no clear D. The CDR3 is 11 residues long. CDR1 and CDR2 (germline): SQVTM, ANQGSEA. Trimming left V 3 bases short and J 9 bases short, with 11 bases between. The CDR3 DNA is TGCAGCGTTGATCTTTCCTCGGCCCAGTACTTC. This translates into CSVDLSSAQYF.